This record concerns one T cell receptor (beta chain) sequence. Patients having uncontrolled infection, another autoimmune disease, pregnancy or lactation were not included. This CDR3 is 15 amino acids long. Looked up from germline, CDR1 is MNHEY and CDR2 is SVGEGT. V was cut by 6 bases and J by 4 bases, with 13 bases left in between. The data stem from a study of T cells in Graves' hyperthyroidism and ophthalmopathy. It was RNA transcripts that yielded the amplified TCR beta CDR3 regions. TCR CDR3 underwent first-round RT-PCR with the HTBI primer set. One entry per CDR3 protein results from TCRdb running MiXCR on the multiplex PCR reads. Of around 500,000 distinct CDR3 sequences in the sample, around a fifth are singletons; the top ten hold around 54%.

The sample was blood. The chain carries TRBV6-2 or TRBV6-3 and TRBJ1-6; the D gene is possibly TRBD1 (5 bases). This receptor was obtained from a woman between 65 and 79 years old with Graves' ophthalmopathy. CDR3 in amino acids: CASRPTRTYNSPLHF. The CDR3 DNA reads TGTGCCAGCAGACCCACCCGGACATATAATTCACCCCTCCACTTT.